Only one count was recorded for the clone carrying this T cell receptor (beta chain). The antigen remains undetermined. CD45RO-negative cells were positively selected for CCR7, leaving out terminally differentiated effector memory CD45RA+ cells. This CDR3 is 15 amino acids long. With 0 bases removed from V and 5 bases from J, the gap between germline ends came to 13 bases. CDR1 is LNHNV, CDR2 YYDKDF, per germline (reference sequence). This specimen comes from a study of shared clonotypes between healthy human individuals. The study's findings and limits: Limitation of the genetic and exposure-history diversity represented came from the few donors.

Template for every sorted-subset replicate PCR totaled 200 to 250 ng DNA, roughly 30,000 T cell genomes. The method was immunoSEQ multiplex PCR; TCRdb's version includes in-frame clones alone and lacks a portion of them. This table has 450,000 to 700,000 clones, around 95% appearing once. The genes are TRBV15 and TRBJ2-5; D possibly uses TRBD1 or TRBD2 (6 bases each). The receptor comes from a woman aged 30 to 39 in good health. Sequenced material: naive CD8+ T cells sorted from blood. DNA of the CDR3: TGTGCCACCAGCAGAGAGGCCACAGGGAGGGAGACCCAGTACTTC. It specifies CATSREATGRETQYF.